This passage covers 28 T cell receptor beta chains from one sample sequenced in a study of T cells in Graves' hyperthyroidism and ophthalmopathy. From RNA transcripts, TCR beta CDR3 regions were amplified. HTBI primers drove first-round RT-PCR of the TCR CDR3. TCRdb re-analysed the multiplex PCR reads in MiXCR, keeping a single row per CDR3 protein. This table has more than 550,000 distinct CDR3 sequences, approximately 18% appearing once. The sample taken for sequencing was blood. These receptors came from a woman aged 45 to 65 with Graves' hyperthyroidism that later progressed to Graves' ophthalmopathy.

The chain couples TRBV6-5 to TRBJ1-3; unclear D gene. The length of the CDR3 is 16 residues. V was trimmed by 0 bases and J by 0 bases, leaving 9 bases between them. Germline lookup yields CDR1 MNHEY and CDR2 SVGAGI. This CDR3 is CASSYSGLSSGNTIYF. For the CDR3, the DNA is TGTGCCAGCAGTTACTCCGGGCTCAGCTCTGGAAACACCATATATTTT.

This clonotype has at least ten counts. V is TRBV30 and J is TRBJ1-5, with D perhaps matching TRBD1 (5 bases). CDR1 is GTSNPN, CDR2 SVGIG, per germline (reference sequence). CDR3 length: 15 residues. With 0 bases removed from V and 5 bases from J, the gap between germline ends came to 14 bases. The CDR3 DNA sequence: TGTGCCTGGAGTGTACCAGGCAGGGTAGATCAGCCCCAGCATTTT. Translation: CAWSVPGRVDQPQHF.

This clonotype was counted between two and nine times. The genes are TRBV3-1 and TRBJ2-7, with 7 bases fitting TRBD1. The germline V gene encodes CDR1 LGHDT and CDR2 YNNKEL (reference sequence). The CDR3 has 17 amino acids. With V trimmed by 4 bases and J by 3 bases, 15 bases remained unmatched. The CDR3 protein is CASSRGSVSQGVYEQYF. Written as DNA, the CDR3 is TGTGCCAGCAGCCGGGGCTCGGTCAGCCAGGGGGTCTACGAGCAGTACTTC.

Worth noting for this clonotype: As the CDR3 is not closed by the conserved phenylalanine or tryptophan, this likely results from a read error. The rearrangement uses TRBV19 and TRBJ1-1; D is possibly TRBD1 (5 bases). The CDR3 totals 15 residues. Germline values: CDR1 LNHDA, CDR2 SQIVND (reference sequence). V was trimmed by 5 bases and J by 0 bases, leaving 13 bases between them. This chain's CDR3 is CASSGRGVLNTEAFL. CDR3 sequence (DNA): TGTGCCAGTAGTGGACGGGGGGTCTTGAACACTGAAGCTTTCCTT.

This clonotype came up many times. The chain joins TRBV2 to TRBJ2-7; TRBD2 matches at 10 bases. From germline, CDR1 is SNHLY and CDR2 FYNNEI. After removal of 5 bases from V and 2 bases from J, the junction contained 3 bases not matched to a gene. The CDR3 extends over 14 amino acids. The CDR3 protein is CASSLAGATYEQYF. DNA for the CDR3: TGTGCCAGCAGTCTAGCGGGGGCCACCTACGAGCAGTACTTC.

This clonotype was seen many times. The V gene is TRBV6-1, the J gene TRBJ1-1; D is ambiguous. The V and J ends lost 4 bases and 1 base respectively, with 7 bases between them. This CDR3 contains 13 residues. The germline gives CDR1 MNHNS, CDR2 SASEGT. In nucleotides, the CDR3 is TGTGCCAGCAGTGGGCTGGCGAACACTGAAGCTTTCTTT. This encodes CASSGLANTEAFF.

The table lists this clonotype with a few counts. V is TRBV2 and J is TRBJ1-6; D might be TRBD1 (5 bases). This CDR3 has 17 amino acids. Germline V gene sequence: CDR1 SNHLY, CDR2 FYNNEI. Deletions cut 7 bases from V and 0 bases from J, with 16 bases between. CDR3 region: CASISRRGSSYNSPLHF. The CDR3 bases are TGTGCCAGCATCTCGAGGAGGGGCAGCTCCTATAATTCACCCCTCCACTTT.

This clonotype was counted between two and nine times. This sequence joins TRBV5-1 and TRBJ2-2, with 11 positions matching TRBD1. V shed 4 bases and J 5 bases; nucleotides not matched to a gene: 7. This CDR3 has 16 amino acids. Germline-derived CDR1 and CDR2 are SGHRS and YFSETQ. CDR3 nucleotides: TGCGCCAGCAGCACCTTGGGACAGGGGGATACCGGGGAGCTGTTTTTT. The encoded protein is CASSTLGQGDTGELFF. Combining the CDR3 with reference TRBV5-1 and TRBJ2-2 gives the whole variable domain KAGVTQTPRYLIKTRGQQVTLSCSPISGHRSVSWYQQTPGQGLQFLFEYFSETQRNKGNFPGRFSGRQFSNSRSEMNVSTLELGDSALYLCASSTLGQGDTGELFFGEGSRLTVL.

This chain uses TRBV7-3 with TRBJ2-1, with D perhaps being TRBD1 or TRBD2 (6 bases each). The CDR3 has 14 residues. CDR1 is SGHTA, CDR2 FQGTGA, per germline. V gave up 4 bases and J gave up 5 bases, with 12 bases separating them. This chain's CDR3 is CASSSGGGNNEQFF. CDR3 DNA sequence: TGTGCCAGCAGCTCTGGAGGGGGAAACAATGAGCAGTTCTTC.

The CDR3 DNA sequence: TGTGCCAGCAGCAGAGACTTTTCAGCAACTAATGAAAAACTGTTTTTT. This sequence encodes CASSRDFSATNEKLFF. V usage is TRBV6-2 or TRBV6-3 and J usage is TRBJ1-4; D gene ambiguous. The V end lost 6 bases, the J end lost 0 bases, and 14 bases lay between the germline ends. CDR1 and CDR2 (germline): MNHEY, SVGEGT. The CDR3 spans 16 residues.

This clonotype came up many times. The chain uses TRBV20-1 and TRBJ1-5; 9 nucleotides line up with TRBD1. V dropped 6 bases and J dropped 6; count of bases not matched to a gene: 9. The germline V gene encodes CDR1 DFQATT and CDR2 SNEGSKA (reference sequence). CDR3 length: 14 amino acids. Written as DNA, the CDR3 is TGCAGTGCAAACAGGGGGCGTTGGGGTCAGCCCCAGCATTTT. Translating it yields CSANRGRWGQPQHF.

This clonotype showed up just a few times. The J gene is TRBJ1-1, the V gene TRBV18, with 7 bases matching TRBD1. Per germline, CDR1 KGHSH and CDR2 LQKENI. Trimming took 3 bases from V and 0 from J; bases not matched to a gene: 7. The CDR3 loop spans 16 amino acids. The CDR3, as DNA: TGTGCCAGCTCACCCCTACGGGACAGAATGAACACTGAAGCTTTCTTT. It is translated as CASSPLRDRMNTEAFF.

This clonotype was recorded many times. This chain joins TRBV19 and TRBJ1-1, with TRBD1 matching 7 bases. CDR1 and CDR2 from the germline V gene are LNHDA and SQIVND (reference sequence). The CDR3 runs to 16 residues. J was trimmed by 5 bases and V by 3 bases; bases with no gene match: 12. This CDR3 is CASSMGVVQGGTEAFF. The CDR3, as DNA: TGTGCCAGTAGTATGGGGGTTGTGCAGGGGGGGACTGAAGCTTTCTTT.

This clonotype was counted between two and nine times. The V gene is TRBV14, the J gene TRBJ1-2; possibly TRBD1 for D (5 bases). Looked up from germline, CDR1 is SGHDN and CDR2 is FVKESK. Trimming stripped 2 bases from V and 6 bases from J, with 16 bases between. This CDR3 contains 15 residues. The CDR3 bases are TGTGCCAGCAGCCAAACCATTCGGGGGTTGGATGGCTACACCTTC. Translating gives CASSQTIRGLDGYTF.

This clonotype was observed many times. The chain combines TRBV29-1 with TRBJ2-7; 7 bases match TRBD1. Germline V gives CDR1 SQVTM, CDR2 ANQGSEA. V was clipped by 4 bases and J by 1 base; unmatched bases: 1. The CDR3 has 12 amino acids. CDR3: CSVGTGSYEQYF. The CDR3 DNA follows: TGCAGCGTTGGGACAGGTTCCTACGAGCAGTACTTC.

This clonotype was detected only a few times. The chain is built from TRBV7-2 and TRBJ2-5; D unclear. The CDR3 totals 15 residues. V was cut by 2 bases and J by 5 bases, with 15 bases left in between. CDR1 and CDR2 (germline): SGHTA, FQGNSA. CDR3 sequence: CASSLIGRIGETQYF. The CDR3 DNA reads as TGTGCCAGCAGCTTAATAGGCAGGATTGGGGAGACCCAGTACTTC. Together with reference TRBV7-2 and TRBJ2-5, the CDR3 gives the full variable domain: GAGVSQSPSNKVTEKGKDVELRCDPISGHTALYWYRQSLGQGLEFLIYFQGNSAPDKSGLPSDRFSAERTGGSVSTLTIQRTQQEDSAVYLCASSLIGRIGETQYFGPGTRLLVL.

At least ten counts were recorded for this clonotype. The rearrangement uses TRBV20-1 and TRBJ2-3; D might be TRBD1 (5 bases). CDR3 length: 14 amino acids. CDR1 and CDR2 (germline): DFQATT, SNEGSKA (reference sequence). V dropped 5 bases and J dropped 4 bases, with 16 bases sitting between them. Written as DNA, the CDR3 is TGCAGTGCTCCAGGGCTAAGCCCCCCAGATACGCAGTATTTT. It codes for CSAPGLSPPDTQYF.

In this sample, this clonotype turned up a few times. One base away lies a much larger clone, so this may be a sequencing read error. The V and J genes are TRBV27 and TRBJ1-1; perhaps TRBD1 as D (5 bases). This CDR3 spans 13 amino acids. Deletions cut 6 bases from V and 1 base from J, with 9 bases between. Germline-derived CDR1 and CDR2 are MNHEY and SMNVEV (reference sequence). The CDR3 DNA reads TGTGCCAGCAGGCGGGACGGGAACACTGAAGCTTTCTTT. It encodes CASRRDGNTEAFF.

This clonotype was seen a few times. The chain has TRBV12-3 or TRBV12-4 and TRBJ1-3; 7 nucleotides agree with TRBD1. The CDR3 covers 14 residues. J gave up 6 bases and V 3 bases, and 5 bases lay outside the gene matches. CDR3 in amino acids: CASSLVTGLNTIYF. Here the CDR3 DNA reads TGTGCCAGCAGTTTGGTGACAGGGTTAAACACCATATATTTT.

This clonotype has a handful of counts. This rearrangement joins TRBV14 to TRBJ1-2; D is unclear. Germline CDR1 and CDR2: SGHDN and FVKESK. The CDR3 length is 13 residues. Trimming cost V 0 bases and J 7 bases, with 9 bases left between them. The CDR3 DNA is TGTGCCAGCAGCCAAGATGGCATAGCTGGCTACACCTTC. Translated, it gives CASSQDGIAGYTF.

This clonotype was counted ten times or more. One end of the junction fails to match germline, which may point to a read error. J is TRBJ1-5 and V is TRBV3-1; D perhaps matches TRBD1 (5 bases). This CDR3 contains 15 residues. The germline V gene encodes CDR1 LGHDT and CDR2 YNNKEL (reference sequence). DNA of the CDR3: TGTGCCAGCAACCAAGGACGGGCAGGGAATCAGCCCCAGCATTTT. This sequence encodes CASNQGRAGNQPQHF.

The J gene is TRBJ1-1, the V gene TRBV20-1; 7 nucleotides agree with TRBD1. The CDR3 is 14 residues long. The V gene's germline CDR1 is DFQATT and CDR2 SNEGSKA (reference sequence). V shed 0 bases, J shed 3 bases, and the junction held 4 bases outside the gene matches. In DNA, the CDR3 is TGCAGTGCTAGAGATGACAGGGATCACACTGAAGCTTTCTTT. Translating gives CSARDDRDHTEAFF.

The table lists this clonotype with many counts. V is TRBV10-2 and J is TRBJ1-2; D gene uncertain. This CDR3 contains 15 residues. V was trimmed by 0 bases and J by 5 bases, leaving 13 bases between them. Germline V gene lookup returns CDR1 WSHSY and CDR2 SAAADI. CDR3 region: CASSESNGREYGYTF. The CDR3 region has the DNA TGCGCCAGCAGTGAGTCGAACGGAAGGGAGTATGGCTACACCTTC.

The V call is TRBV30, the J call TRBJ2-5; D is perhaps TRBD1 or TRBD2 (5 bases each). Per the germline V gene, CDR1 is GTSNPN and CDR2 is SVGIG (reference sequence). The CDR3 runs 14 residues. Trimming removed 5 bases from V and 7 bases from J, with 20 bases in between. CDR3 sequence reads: CAWDGGVFGGTQYF. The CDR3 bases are TGTGCCTGGGATGGGGGAGTCTTTGGGGGGACCCAGTACTTC.

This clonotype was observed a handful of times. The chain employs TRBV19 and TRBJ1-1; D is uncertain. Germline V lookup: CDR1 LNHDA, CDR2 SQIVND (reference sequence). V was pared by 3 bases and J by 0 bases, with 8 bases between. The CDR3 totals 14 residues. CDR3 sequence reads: CASSISNLNTEAFF. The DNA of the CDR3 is TGTGCCAGTAGTATTTCAAATTTGAACACTGAAGCTTTCTTT.

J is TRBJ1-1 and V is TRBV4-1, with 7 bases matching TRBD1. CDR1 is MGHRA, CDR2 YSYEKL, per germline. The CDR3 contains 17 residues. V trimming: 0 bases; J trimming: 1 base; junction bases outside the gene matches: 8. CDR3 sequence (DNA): TGCGCCAGCAGCCAAGATTGGGACAGTGAACCGAACACTGAAGCTTTCTTT. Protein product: CASSQDWDSEPNTEAFF.

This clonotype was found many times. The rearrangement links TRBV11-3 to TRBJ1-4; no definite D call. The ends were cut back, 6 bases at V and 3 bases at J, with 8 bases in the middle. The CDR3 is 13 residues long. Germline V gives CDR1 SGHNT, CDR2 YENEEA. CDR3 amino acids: CASSRGPNEKLFF. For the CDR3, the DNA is TGTGCCAGCAGTCGGGGTCCTAATGAAAAACTGTTTTTT.

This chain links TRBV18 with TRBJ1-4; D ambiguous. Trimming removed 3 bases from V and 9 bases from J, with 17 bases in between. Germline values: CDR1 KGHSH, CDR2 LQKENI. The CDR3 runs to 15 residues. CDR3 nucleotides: TGTGCCAGCTCACCGGCGGGGAGGGCTGGACAAAAACTGTTTTTT. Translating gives CASSPAGRAGQKLFF.